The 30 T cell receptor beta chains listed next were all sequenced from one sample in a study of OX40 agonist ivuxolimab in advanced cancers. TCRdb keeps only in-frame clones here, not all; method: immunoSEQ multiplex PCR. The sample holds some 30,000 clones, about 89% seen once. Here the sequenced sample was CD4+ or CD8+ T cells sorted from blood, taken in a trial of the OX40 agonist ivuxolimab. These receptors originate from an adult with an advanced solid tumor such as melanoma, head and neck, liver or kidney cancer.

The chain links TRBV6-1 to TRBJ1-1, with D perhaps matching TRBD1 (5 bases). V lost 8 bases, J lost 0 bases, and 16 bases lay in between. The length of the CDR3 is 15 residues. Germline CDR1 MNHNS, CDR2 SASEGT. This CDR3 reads CASVVGGYMNTEAFF. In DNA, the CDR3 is TGTGCCAGCGTGGTGGGGGGTTATATGAACACTGAAGCTTTCTTT.

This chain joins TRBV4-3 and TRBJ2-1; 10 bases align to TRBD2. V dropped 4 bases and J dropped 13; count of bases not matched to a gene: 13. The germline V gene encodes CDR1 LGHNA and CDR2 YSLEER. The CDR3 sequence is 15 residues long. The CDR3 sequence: CASSLTTSGHYNQFF. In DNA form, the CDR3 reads TGCGCCAGCAGCCTGACGACTAGCGGGCATTACAACCAGTTCTTC.

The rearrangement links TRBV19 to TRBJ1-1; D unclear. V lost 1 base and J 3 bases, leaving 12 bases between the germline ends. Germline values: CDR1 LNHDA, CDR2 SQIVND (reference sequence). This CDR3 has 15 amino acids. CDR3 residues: CASSIGAGVDTEAFF. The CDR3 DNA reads TGTGCCAGTAGTATAGGGGCGGGTGTGGACACTGAAGCTTTCTTT.

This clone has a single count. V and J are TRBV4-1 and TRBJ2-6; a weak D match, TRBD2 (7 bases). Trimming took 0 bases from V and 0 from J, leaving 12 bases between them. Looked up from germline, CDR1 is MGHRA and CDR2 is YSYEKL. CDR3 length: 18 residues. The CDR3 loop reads CASSQDRGAYSGANVLTF. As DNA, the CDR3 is TGCGCCAGCAGCCAAGATCGGGGGGCTTACTCTGGGGCCAACGTCCTGACTTTC.

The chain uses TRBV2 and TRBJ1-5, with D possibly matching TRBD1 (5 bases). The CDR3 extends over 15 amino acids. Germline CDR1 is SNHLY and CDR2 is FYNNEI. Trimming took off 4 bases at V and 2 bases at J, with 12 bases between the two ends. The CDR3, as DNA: TGTGCCAGCAGTGCGGGCAGGGAAGGCAATCAGCCCCAGCATTTT. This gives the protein CASSAGREGNQPQHF.

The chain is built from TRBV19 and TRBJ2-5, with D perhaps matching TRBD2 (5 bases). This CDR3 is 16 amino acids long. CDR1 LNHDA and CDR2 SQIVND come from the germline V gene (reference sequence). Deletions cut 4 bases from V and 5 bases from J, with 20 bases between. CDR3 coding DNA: TGTGCCAGTAGTACCGGACTCAGCGTGAAGTGGGAGACCCAGTACTTC. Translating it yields CASSTGLSVKWETQYF.

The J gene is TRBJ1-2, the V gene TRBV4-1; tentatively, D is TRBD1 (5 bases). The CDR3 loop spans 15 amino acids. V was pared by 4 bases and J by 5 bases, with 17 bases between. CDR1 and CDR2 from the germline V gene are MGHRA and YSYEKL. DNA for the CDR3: TGCGCCAGCAGCCTAGGGACTACCGATGCGTATGGCTACACCTTC. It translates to CASSLGTTDAYGYTF.

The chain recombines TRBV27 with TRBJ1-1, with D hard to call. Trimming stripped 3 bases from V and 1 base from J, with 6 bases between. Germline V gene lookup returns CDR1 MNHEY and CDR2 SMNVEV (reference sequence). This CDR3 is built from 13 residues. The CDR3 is CASSFTGNTEAFF. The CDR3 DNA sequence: TGTGCCAGCAGTTTCACCGGGAACACTGAAGCTTTCTTT.

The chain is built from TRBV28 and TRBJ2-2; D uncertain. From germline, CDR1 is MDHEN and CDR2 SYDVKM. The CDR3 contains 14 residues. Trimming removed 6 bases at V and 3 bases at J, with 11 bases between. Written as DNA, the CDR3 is TGTGCCAGCAGCCCAGTACAGCACACCGGGGAGCTGTTTTTT. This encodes CASSPVQHTGELFF.

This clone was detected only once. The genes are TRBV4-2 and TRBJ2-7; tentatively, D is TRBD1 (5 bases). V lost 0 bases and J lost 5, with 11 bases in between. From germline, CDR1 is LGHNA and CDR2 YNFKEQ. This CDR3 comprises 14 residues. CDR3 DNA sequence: TGTGCCAGCAGCCAAGACAGGGCTTTCCACGAGCAGTACTTC. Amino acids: CASSQDRAFHEQYF.

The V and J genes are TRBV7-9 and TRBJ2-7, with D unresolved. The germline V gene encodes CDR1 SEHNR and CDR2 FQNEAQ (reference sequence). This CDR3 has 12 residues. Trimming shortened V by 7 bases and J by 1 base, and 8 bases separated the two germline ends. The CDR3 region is CASMGGSYEQYF. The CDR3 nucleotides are TGTGCCAGCATGGGTGGGTCCTACGAGCAGTACTTC.

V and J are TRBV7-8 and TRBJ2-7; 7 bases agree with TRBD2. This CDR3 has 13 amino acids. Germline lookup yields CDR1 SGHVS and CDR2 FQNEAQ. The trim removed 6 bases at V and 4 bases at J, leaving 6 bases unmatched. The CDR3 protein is CASSSRGGYEQYV. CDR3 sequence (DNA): TGTGCCAGCAGTTCCCGCGGGGGTTACGAGCAGTACGTC.

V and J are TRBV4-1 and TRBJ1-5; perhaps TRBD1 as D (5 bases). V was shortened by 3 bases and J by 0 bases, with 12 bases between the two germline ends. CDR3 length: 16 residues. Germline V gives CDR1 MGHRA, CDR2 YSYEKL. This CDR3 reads CASSQAYRSSNQPQHF. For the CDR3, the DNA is TGCGCCAGCAGCCAGGCCTACAGGAGTAGCAATCAGCCCCAGCATTTT.

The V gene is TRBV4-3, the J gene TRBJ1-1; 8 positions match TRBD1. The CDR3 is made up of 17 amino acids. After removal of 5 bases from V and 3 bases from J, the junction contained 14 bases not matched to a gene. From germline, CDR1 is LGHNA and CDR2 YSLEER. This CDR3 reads CASSSQRPGTGDTEAFF. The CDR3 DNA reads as TGCGCCAGCAGCTCACAGCGACCCGGGACAGGAGACACTGAAGCTTTCTTT.

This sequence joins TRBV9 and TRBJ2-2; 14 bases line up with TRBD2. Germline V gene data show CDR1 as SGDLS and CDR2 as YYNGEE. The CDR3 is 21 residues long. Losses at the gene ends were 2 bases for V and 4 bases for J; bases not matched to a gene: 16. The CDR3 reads CASSVVEAGTSGRGGTGELFF. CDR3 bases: TGTGCCAGCAGCGTGGTGGAGGCCGGGACTAGCGGGAGAGGAGGCACCGGGGAGCTGTTTTTT. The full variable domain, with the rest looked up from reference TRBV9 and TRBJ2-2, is DSGVTQTPKHLITATGQRVTLRCSPRSGDLSVYWYQQSLDQGLQFLIQYYNGEERAKGNILERFSAQQFPDLHSELNLSSLELGDSALYFCASSVVEAGTSGRGGTGELFFGEGSRLTVL.

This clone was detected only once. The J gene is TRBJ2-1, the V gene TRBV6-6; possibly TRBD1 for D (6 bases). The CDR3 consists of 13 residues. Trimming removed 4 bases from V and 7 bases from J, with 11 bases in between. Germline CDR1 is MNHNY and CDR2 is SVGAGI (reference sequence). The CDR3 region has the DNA TGTGCCAGCAGTTTGGCGGACAGAAATGAGCAGTTCTTC. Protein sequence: CASSLADRNEQFF.

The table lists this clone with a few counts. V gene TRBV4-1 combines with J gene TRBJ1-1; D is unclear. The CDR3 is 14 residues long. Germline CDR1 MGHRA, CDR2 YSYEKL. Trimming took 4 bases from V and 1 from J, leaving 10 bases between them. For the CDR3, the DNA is TGCGCCAGCAGCCCAACAATGGGGAACACTGAAGCTTTCTTT. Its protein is CASSPTMGNTEAFF.

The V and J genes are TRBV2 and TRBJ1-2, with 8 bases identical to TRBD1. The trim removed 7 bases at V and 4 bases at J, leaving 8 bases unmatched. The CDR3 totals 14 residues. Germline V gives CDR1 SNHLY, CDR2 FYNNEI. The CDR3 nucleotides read TGTGCCAGCATCGAGCGGGACAGGACCTATGGCTACACCTTC. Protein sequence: CASIERDRTYGYTF.

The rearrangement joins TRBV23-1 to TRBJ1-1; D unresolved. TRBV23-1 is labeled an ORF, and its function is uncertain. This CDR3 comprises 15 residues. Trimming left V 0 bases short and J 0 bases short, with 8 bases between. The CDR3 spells CASSQSMAVNTEAFF. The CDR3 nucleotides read TGCGCCAGCAGTCAATCGATGGCAGTGAACACTGAAGCTTTCTTT.

DNA of the CDR3: TGTGCCAGCAGTCCCCTCGGGGGAAGTATTTACAATGAGCAGTTCTTC. Its protein is CASSPLGGSIYNEQFF. The chain uses TRBV27 and TRBJ2-1; perhaps TRBD2 as D (6 bases). The CDR3 has 16 amino acids. Trimming removed 5 bases from V and 4 bases from J, with 18 bases in between. CDR1 and CDR2 (germline): MNHEY, SMNVEV (reference sequence).

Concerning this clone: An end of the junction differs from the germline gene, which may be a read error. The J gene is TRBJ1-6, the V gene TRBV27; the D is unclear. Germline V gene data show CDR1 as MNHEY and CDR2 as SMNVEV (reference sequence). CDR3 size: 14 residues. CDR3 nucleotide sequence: TGTGCCAGCAGTTTATGGGCTTCTAATACACCCCTCCACTTT. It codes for CASSLWASNTPLHF.

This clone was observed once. DNA of the CDR3: TGCGCCAGCAGGGCCGGGACAGGGGGGACAGATACGCAGTATTTT. Translated, it gives CASRAGTGGTDTQYF. The V and J genes are TRBV4-3 and TRBJ2-3, with TRBD1 identical over 11 bases. Germline CDR1 is LGHNA and CDR2 is YSLEER. The V segment lost 6 bases and the J segment 3 bases; nucleotides outside the gene matches: 5. The CDR3 consists of 15 residues.

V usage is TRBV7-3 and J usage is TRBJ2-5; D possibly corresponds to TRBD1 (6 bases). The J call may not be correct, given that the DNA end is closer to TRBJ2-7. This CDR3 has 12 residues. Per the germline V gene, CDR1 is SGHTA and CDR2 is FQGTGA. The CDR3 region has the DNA TGTGCCAGCAGCTTACCAGGGGACGAGCAGTACTTC. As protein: CASSLPGDEQYF.

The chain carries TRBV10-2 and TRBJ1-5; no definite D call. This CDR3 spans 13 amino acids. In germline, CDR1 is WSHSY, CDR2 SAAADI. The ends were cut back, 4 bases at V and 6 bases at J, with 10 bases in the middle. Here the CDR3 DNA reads TGCGCCAGCAGTGGGTCTAACGTTCAGCCCCAGCATTTT. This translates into CASSGSNVQPQHF.

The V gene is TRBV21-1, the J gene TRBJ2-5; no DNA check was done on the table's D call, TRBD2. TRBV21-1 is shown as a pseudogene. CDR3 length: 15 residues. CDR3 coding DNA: TGTGCCAGCATCTGTTGGGGGGACCGGCAAGAGACCCAGTACTTC. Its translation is CASICWGDRQETQYF.

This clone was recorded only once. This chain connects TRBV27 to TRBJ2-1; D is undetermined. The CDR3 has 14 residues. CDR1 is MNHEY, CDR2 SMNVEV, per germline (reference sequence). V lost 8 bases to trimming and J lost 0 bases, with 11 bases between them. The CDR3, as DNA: TGTGCCAGCCACGGCGGCGGCTCCTACAATGAGCAGTTCTTC. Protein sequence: CASHGGGSYNEQFF.

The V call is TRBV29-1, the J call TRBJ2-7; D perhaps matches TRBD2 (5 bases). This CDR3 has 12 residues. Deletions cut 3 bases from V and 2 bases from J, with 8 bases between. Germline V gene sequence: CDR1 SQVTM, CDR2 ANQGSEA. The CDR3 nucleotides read TGCAGCGTTGAGTCCGGGGCCTACGAGCAGTACTTC. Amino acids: CSVESGAYEQYF.

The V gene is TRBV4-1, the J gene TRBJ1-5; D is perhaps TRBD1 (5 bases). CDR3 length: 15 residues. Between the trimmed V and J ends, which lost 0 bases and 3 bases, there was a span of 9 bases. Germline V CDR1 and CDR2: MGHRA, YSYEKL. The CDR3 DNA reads TGCGCCAGCAGCCAAGAGGTGGGACTCAATCAGCCCCAGCATTTT. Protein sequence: CASSQEVGLNQPQHF.

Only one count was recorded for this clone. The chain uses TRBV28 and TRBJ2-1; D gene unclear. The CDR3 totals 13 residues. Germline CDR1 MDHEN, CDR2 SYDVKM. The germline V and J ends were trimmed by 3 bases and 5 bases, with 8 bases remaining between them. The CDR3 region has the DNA TGTGCCAGCAGTTTTTACGCGAACAATGAGCAGTTCTTC. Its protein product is CASSFYANNEQFF.

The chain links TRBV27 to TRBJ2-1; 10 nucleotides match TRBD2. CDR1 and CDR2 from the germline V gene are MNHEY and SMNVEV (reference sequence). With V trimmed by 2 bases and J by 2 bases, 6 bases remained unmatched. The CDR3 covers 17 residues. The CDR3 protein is CASSLPLAGGAYNEQFF. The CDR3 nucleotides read TGTGCCAGCAGTTTACCCTTAGCGGGAGGAGCCTACAATGAGCAGTTCTTC.